Only one count was recorded for the clone carrying this TCR beta chain. The antigen is unknown. The sample belongs to a study of cytomegalovirus exposure and HLA in healthy donors. Study as a whole: Roughly 170 million T cells yielded more than 90 million unique TCR beta sequences in earlier analysis. Falling in the Caucasian-associated ancestry cluster were 65% to 90% of a few hundred genotyped donors. Study observations and caveats: Most TCR sequences were rare, but some public TCRs occurred in many donors.

From germline, CDR1 is SGHVS and CDR2 FQNEAQ. V gave up 5 bases and J gave up 3 bases; unmatched junction bases: 4. The CDR3 is 13 amino acids. Vbeta (60) and Jbeta (13) primers were used in the PCR. Original data processing: A follow-up analysis tallied tens of millions of unique TCR beta chains, roughly 11 million shared. The table came from immunoSEQ multiplex PCR; TCRdb's copy has only in-frame clones and leaves some out. The DNA gave D and trimming, while V, J and clone size come from that table. Of roughly 110,000 clones in the sample, around 64% are singletons; the top ten hold 8.5% to 9.5%. What was sequenced was PBMCs. The chain combines TRBV7-8 with TRBJ2-7, with 7 positions matching TRBD2. This clonotype was obtained from a young man in good health and CMV-seropositive. CDR3 in DNA: TGTGCCAGCAGCCAGCGGGGTGGCTACGAGCAGTACTTC. Its translation is CASSQRGGYEQYF.